The sequence of this T cell receptor beta chain was determined in a study of shared clonotypes between healthy human individuals. At the level of the study: Three plates each covered CD4 naive and memory; CD8 naive two, CD8 memory one. Study outcomes and limitations: Among a few donors, roughly 5% of naive CD4 clonotypes were found in common. What limited the represented genetic and exposure-history diversity was the small number of donors.

Trimming took off 1 base at V and 5 bases at J, with 3 bases between the two ends. The CDR3 is 12 residues long. The germline CDR1 and CDR2 sequences are SGHDN and FVKESK. Remarks on this clone: Antigen specificity is unknown.

Naive CD8 cells lacked CD45RO, underwent positive selection for CCR7 and left out terminally differentiated effector memory CD45RA+ cells. In the original analysis: ImmunoSEQ junction-only sequences lacked quality scores, so their filtering differed. Profiling relied on immunoSEQ multiplex PCR, and the TCRdb table lists in-frame clones only, not all of them. V, J and clone size reflect that table, while D and trimming were determined from the DNA. The data hold hundreds of thousands of clones, with approximately 96% observed a single time. This TCR was sampled from a woman in her 30s in good health. The source material was naive CD8+ T cells sorted from blood. V gene TRBV14 combines with J gene TRBJ2-1; D not resolved. The CDR3 DNA is TGTGCCAGCAGCCAAGTCCACAATGAGCAGTTCTTC. Its protein product is CASSQVHNEQFF.